The subject of this entry is one T cell receptor beta chain. The entry originates in a study of cytomegalovirus exposure and HLA in healthy donors. Vbeta (60) and Jbeta (13) primers were used in the PCR. Using immunoSEQ multiplex PCR, the repertoire was profiled, and TCRdb retains in-frame clones only, with some absent. The sample has 100,000 to 150,000 clones; approximately 80% are singletons. The receptor was derived from a man between 40 and 49 years old in good health and CMV-seronegative. Source material: PBMCs.

This CDR3 reads CASSLWGSSGSSYNEQFF. Written as DNA, the CDR3 is TGCGCCAGCAGCTTGTGGGGTTCTAGCGGGAGTTCTTACAATGAGCAGTTCTTC. The chain combines TRBV5-1 with TRBJ2-1; 10 bases are a match to TRBD2. CDR1 and CDR2 from the germline V gene are SGHRS and YFSETQ. Losses at the gene ends were 1 base for V and 4 bases for J; bases not matched to a gene: 11. The CDR3 totals 18 residues.